These T cell receptor beta chains were read from a single sample in a study of T cells in Graves' hyperthyroidism and ophthalmopathy. TCRdb recomputed calls from the multiplex PCR reads with MiXCR, one row per CDR3 protein. This table holds about 840,000 distinct CDR3 sequences, 38% found once. Specimen: blood. The source of these receptors is a man aged 18-30 years with Graves' hyperthyroidism. CDR3s leave out the opening cysteine and the closing phenylalanine or tryptophan. Only part of the rows carry a size: once, few, many, or a class if the clone is expanded.

clone size: many
J gene: TRBJ1-1
V gene: TRBV6-6
CDR3 protein: ASSGGERTEAF

clone size: many
J gene: TRBJ1-2
V gene: TRBV10-3
CDR3 protein: AISDLKGTEYGYT

clone size: few
J gene: TRBJ1-1
V gene: TRBV2
CDR3 protein: ASGHGGEAF

clone size: -
J gene: TRBJ1-2
V gene: TRBV19
CDR3 protein: ASKPQKDGYT

clone size: -
J gene: TRBJ1-1
V gene: TRBV4-1
CDR3 protein: ASSQASTGPAEAF

clone size: -
J gene: TRBJ2-7
V gene: TRBV29-1
CDR3 protein: SADGRGDTYEQY

clone size: many
J gene: TRBJ2-7
V gene: TRBV15
CDR3 protein: ATSRGPIKTAYEQY

clone size: -
J gene: TRBJ2-2
V gene: TRBV9
CDR3 protein: ASSAVNSGELF

clone size: many
J gene: TRBJ1-2
V gene: TRBV20-1
CDR3 protein: SARSRDRYGYT

clone size: -
J gene: TRBJ1-1
V gene: TRBV12-3/TRBV12-4
CDR3 protein: ASSLVGTGWEAF

clone size: -
J gene: TRBJ2-7
V gene: TRBV4-1
CDR3 protein: ASSQSGQGGSYEQY

clone size: -
J gene: TRBJ2-7
V gene: TRBV7-9
CDR3 protein: ASSQDTGTEQY

clone size: -
J gene: TRBJ1-3
V gene: TRBV7-2
CDR3 protein: ASSLKTGPGNTIY

clone size: many
J gene: TRBJ1-2
V gene: TRBV9
CDR3 protein: ASSANRGGYGYT

clone size: few
J gene: TRBJ2-7
V gene: TRBV19
CDR3 protein: ASSTGEGHYEQY

clone size: many
J gene: TRBJ1-5
V gene: TRBV7-9
CDR3 protein: ASSSDRSFGQPQH

clone size: -
J gene: TRBJ2-7
V gene: TRBV7-9
CDR3 protein: ASSLMGGDYEQY

clone size: many
J gene: TRBJ2-7
V gene: TRBV7-2
CDR3 protein: ASSPGLASYEQY

clone size: -
J gene: TRBJ2-2
V gene: TRBV11-2
CDR3 protein: ASSSVWTANTGELF

clone size: -
J gene: TRBJ1-3
V gene: TRBV6-6
CDR3 protein: ASSFSQGTGNTIY

clone size: -
J gene: TRBJ1-3
V gene: TRBV7-8
CDR3 protein: ASSPTSTVTGNTIY

clone size: few
J gene: TRBJ1-1
V gene: TRBV5-1
CDR3 protein: ASSATGGTTEAF

clone size: -
J gene: TRBJ2-7
V gene: TRBV15
CDR3 protein: ATSSVDVTSYEQY

clone size: few
J gene: TRBJ2-2
V gene: TRBV11-1
CDR3 protein: ASSLSGYTGELF

clone size: few
J gene: TRBJ2-5
V gene: TRBV12-3/TRBV12-4
CDR3 protein: ASGSSQRGGLETQY

clone size: -
J gene: TRBJ2-5
V gene: TRBV24-1
CDR3 protein: ATSDGDRGRDKETQY

clone size: many
J gene: TRBJ1-4
V gene: TRBV10-2
CDR3 protein: ASSGTGSTNEKLF

clone size: many
J gene: TRBJ1-5
V gene: TRBV2
CDR3 protein: ASSEVGQQNNQPQH

clone size: -
J gene: TRBJ1-3
V gene: TRBV5-1
CDR3 protein: ASSSPWTDGNTIY

clone size: once
J gene: TRBJ2-5
V gene: TRBV9
CDR3 protein: ASSQEYSRETQY

clone size: -
J gene: TRBJ2-7
V gene: TRBV7-2
CDR3 protein: ASSRVDRLNYEQY

clone size: many
J gene: TRBJ2-7
V gene: TRBV9
CDR3 protein: ASSGDAYEQY

clone size: few
J gene: TRBJ2-7
V gene: TRBV6-5
CDR3 protein: ASTPDGQSYEQY

clone size: few
J gene: TRBJ2-7
V gene: TRBV4-1
CDR3 protein: ASSPIGHLSEQY

clone size: many
J gene: TRBJ2-7
V gene: TRBV10-3
CDR3 protein: AISSPEYEQY

clone size: -
J gene: TRBJ1-1
V gene: TRBV4-2
CDR3 protein: ASSPPQVMNTEAS

clone size: few
J gene: TRBJ2-7
V gene: TRBV6-5
CDR3 protein: ASSAGTTLLEQY

clone size: many
J gene: TRBJ2-7
V gene: TRBV2
CDR3 protein: AGRTGGNEQY

clone size: -
J gene: TRBJ2-7
V gene: TRBV20-1
CDR3 protein: SARATSVPYEQY

clone size: -
J gene: TRBJ2-5
V gene: TRBV20-1
CDR3 protein: SARIVGQGAETQY

clone size: many
J gene: TRBJ2-7
V gene: TRBV7-8
CDR3 protein: ASSLADSARLEQY

clone size: many
J gene: TRBJ2-7
V gene: TRBV20-1
CDR3 protein: SASGQGRFYEQY

clone size: -
J gene: TRBJ1-1
V gene: TRBV9
CDR3 protein: ASSVDGTGPGTEAF

clone size: many
J gene: TRBJ2-7
V gene: TRBV29-1
CDR3 protein: SVDVQGSSYEQY

clone size: -
J gene: TRBJ2-7
V gene: TRBV9
CDR3 protein: ASSGRDGASYEQY

clone size: few
J gene: TRBJ1-6
V gene: TRBV7-9
CDR3 protein: ASSFMTPLH

clone size: -
J gene: TRBJ2-6
V gene: TRBV7-2
CDR3 protein: ASSGTGGGGANVLT

clone size: many
J gene: TRBJ1-5
V gene: TRBV20-1
CDR3 protein: SARTVSNQPQH

clone size: -
J gene: TRBJ2-7
V gene: TRBV9
CDR3 protein: ASSVDPQLSSYEQY

clone size: many
J gene: TRBJ1-2
V gene: TRBV29-1
CDR3 protein: SVGEGNYGYT

clone size: -
J gene: TRBJ1-1
V gene: TRBV19
CDR3 protein: ASSIAPPQNTEAF

clone size: many
J gene: TRBJ1-1
V gene: TRBV20-1
CDR3 protein: SSPGEGTEAF

clone size: few
J gene: TRBJ2-2
V gene: TRBV9
CDR3 protein: ASSFLTSGTRRVTGELF

clone size: few
J gene: TRBJ2-5
V gene: TRBV2
CDR3 protein: ASSEALPQGAGETQY

clone size: -
J gene: TRBJ1-1
V gene: TRBV29-1
CDR3 protein: SGLPTGTEAF

clone size: many
J gene: TRBJ2-6
V gene: TRBV19
CDR3 protein: ASSLGPGGANVLT

clone size: few
J gene: TRBJ2-7
V gene: TRBV20-1
CDR3 protein: SARLFSSYEQY